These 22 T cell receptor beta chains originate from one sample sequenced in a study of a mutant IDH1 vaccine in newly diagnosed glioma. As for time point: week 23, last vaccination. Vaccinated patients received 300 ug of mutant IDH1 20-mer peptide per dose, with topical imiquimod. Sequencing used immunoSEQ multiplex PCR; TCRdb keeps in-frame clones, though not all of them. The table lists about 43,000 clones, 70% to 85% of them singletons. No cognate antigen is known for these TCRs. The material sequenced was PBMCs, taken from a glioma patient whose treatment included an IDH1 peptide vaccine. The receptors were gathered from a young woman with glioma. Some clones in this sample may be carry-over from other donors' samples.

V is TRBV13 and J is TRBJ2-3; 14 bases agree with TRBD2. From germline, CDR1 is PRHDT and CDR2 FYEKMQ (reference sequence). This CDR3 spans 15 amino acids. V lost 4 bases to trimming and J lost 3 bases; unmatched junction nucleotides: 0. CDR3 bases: TGTGCCAGCAGCTGGACTAGCGGGAGGACAGATACGCAGTATTTT. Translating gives CASSWTSGRTDTQYF.

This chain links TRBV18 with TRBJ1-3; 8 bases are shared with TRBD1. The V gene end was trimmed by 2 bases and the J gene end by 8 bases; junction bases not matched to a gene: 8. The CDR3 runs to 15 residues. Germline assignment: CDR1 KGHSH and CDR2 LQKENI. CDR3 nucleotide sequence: TGTGCCAGCTCACCAGGGACGAACAGGGGGGACACCATATATTTT. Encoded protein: CASSPGTNRGDTIYF.

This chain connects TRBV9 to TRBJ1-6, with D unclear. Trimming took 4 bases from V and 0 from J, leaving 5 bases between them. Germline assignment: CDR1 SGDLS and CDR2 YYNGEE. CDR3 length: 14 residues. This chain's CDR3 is CASSYSSYNSPLHF. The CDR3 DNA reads TGTGCCAGCAGCTATAGCTCCTATAATTCACCCCTCCACTTT.

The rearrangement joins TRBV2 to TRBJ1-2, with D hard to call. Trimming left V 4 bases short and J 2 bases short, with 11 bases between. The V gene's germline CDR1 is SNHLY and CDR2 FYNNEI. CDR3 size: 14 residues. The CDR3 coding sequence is TGTGCCAGCAGTGGCGACGGGCTAAACTATGGCTACACCTTC. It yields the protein CASSGDGLNYGYTF.

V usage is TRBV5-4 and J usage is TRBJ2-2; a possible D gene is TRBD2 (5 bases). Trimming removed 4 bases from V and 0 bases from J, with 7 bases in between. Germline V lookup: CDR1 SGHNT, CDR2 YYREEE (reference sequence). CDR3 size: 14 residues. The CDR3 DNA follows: TGTGCCAGCAGCGAACTAGCGAACACCGGGGAGCTGTTTTTT. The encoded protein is CASSELANTGELFF. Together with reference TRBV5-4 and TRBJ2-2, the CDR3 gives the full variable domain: ETGVTQSPTHLIKTRGQQVTLRCSSQSGHNTVSWYQQALGQGPQFIFQYYREEENGRGNFPPRFSGLQFPNYSSELNVNALELDDSALYLCASSELANTGELFFGEGSRLTVL.

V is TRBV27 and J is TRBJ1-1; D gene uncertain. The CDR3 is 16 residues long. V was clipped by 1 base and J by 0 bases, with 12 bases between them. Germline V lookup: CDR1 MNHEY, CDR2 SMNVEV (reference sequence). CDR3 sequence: CASSLYSPGMNTEAFF. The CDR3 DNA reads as TGTGCCAGCAGTTTATATTCGCCGGGGATGAACACTGAAGCTTTCTTT.

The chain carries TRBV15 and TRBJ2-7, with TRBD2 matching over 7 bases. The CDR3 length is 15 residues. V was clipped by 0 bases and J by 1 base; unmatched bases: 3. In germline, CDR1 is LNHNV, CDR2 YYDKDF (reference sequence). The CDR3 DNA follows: TGTGCCACCAGCAGAGAGGGTAGCGGGTCCTACGAGCAGTACTTC. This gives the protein CATSREGSGSYEQYF.

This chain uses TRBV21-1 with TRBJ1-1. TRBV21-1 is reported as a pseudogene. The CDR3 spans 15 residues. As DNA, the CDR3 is TGTGCCAGCAGCAACCTGAGGCAGATGAACACTGAAGCTTTCTTT. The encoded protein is CASSNLRQMNTEAFF.

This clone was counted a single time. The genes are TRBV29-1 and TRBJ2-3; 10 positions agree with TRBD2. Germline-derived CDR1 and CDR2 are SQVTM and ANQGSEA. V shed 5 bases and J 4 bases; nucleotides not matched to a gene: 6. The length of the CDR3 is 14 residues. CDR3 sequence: CSVIPGLASDTQYF. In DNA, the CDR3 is TGCAGCGTTATACCGGGACTAGCGTCAGATACGCAGTATTTT.

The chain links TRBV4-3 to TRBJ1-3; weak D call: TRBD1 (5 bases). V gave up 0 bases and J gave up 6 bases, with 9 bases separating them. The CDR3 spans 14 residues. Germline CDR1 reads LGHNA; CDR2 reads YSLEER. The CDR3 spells CASSQDRGLNTIYF. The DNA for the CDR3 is TGCGCCAGCAGCCAAGATCGGGGCCTAAACACCATATATTTT.

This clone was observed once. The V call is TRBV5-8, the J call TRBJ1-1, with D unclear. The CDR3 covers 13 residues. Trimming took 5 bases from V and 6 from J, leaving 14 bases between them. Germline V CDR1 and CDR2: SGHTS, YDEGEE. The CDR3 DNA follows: TGTGCCAGCAGTCTTGGCTCTACCGCTGAAGCTTTCTTT. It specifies CASSLGSTAEAFF.

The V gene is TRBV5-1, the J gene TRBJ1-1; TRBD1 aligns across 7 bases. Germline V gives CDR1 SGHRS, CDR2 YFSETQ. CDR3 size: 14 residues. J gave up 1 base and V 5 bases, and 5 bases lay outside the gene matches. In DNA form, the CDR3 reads TGCGCCAGCAGTCGAGGGGGCGGGAACACTGAAGCTTTCTTT. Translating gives CASSRGGGNTEAFF.

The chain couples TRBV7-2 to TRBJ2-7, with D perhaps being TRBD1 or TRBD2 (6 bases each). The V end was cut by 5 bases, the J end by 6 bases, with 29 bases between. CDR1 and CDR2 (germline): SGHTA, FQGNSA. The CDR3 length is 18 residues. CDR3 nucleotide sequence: TGTGCCAGCAGCGGGTGGGGCAGGGGACTCTTCTCAATAGGCGAGCAGTACTTC. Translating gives CASSGWGRGLFSIGEQYF.

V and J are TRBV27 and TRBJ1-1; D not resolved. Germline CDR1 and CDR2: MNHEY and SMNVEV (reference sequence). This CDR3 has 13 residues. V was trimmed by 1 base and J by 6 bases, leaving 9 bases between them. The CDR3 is CASSLFRGAEAFF. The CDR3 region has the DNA TGTGCCAGCAGTTTATTTCGCGGGGCTGAAGCTTTCTTT.

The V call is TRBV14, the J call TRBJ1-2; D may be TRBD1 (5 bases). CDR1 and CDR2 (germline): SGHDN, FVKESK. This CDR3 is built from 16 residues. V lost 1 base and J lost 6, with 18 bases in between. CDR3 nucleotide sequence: TGTGCCAGCAGCCAAGGCCCCCCGGGGGTCGGGGATGGCTACACCTTC. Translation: CASSQGPPGVGDGYTF. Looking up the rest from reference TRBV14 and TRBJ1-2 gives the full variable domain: EAGVTQFPSHSVIEKGQTVTLRCDPISGHDNLYWYRRVMGKEIKFLLHFVKESKQDESGMPNNRFLAERTGGTYSTLKVQPAELEDSGVYFCASSQGPPGVGDGYTFGSGTRLTVV.

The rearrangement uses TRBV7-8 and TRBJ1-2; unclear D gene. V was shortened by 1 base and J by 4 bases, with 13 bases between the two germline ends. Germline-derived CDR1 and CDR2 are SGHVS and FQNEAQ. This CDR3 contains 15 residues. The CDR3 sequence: CASSLGASASYGYTF. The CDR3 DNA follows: TGTGCCAGCAGCTTAGGGGCATCAGCCAGCTATGGCTACACCTTC.

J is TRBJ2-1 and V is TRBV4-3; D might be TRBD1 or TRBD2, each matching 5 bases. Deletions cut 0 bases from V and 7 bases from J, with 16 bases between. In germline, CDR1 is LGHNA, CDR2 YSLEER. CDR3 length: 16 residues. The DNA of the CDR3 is TGCGCCAGCAGCCAAGAACCCGGGACGGTATGGAATGAGCAGTTCTTC. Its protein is CASSQEPGTVWNEQFF.

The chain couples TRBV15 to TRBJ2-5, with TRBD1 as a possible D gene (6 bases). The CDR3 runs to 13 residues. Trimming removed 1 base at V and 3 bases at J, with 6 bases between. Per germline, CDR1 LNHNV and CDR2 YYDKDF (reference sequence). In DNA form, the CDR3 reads TGTGCCACCAGCAGAGCAGGGGAAGAGACCCAGTACTTC. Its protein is CATSRAGEETQYF. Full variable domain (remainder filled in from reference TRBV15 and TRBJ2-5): DAMVIQNPRYQVTQFGKPVTLSCSQTLNHNVMYWYQQKSSQAPKLLFHYYDKDFNNEADTPDNFQSRRPNTSFCFLDIRSPGLGDTAMYLCATSRAGEETQYFGPGTRLLVL.

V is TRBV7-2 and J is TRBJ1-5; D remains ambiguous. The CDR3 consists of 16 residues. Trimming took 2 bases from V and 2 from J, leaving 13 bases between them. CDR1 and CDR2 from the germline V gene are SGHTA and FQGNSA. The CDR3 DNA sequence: TGTGCCAGCAGCTTATGGTCTGCGAGGGGCAATCAGCCCCAGCATTTT. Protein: CASSLWSARGNQPQHF.

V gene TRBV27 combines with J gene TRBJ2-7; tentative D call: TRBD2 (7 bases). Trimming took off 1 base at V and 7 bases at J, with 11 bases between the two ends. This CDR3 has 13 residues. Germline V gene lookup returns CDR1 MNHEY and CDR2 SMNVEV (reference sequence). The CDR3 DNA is TGTGCCAGCAGTTTATGGGGGGGCCGGGAGCAGTACTTC. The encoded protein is CASSLWGGREQYF.

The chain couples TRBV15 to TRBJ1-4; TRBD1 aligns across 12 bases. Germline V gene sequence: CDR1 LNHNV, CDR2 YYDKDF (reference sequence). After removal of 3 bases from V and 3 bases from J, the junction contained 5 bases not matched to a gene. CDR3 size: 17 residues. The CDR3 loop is CATSSLGQGAANEKLFF. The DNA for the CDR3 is TGTGCCACCAGCAGTTTGGGACAGGGGGCGGCTAATGAAAAACTGTTTTTT.

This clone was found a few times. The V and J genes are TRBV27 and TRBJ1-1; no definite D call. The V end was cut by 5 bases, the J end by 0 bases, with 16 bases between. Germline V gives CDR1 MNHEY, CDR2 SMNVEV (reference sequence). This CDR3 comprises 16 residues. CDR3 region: CASSVSTGMMNTEAFF. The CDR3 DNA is TGTGCCAGCAGTGTTAGCACGGGGATGATGAACACTGAAGCTTTCTTT.